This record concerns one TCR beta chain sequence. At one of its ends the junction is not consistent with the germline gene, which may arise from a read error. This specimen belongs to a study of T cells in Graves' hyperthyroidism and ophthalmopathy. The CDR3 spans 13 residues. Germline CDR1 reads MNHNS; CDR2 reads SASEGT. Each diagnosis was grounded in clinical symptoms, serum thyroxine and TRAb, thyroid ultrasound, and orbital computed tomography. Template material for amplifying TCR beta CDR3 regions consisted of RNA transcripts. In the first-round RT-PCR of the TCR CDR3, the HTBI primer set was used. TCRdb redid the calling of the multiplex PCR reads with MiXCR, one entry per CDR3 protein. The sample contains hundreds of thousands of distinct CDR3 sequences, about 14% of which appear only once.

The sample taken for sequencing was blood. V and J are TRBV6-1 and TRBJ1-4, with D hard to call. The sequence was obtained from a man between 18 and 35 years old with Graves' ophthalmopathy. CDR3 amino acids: CAITSDPNEKLLF. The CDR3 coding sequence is TGTGCCATCACCTCGGATCCTAATGAAAAACTGCTTTTT.